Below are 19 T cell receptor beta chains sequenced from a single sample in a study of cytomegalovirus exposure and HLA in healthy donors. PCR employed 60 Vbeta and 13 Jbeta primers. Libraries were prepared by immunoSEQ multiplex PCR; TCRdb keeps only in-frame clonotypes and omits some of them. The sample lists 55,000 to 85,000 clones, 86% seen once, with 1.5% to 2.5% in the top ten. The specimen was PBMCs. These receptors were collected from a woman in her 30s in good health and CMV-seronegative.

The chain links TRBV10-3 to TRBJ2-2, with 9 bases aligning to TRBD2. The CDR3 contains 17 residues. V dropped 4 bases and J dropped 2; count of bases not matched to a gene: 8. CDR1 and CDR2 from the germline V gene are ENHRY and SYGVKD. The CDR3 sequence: CAISVGSGSANTGELFF. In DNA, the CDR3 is TGTGCCATCAGTGTGGGTAGCGGGAGCGCCAACACCGGGGAGCTGTTTTTT.

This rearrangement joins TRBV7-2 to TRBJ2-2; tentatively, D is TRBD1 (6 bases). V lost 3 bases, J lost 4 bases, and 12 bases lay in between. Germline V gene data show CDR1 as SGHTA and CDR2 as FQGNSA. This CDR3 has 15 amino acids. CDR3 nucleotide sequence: TGTGCCAGCAGCTTGACCAGGGGCCGCACCGGGGAGCTGTTTTTT. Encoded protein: CASSLTRGRTGELFF.

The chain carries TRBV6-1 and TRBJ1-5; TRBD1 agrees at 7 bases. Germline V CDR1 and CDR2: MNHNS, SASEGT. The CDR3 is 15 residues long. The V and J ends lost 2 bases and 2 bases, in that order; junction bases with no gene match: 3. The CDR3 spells CASSENRGGNQPQHF. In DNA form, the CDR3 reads TGTGCCAGCAGTGAAAACAGGGGCGGCAATCAGCCCCAGCATTTT.

CDR3 DNA sequence: TGCGCCAGCAGCGTGACACTTAAAGAGACCCAGTACTTC. It codes for CASSVTLKETQYF. The V call is TRBV5-1, the J call TRBJ2-5; D gene unclear. The CDR3 runs 13 residues. CDR1 SGHRS and CDR2 YFSETQ come from the germline V gene. Deletions cut 4 bases from V and 3 bases from J, with 10 bases between.

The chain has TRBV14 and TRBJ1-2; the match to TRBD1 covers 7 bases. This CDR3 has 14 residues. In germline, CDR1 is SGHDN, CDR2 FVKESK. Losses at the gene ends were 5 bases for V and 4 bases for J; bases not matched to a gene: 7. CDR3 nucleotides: TGTGCCAGCAGCACGGGGGACAGATCCTATGGCTACACCTTC. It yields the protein CASSTGDRSYGYTF.

The CDR3 reads CASSKMQQGSLRLAGGPGELFF. DNA for the CDR3: TGTGCCAGCAGCAAAATGCAACAAGGTTCCCTCAGACTAGCGGGAGGACCCGGGGAGCTGTTTTTT. The rearrangement joins TRBV21-1 to TRBJ2-2; the table's TRBD2 call for D was not verified on the DNA. TRBV21-1 is assigned pseudogene status. This CDR3 region has 22 residues.

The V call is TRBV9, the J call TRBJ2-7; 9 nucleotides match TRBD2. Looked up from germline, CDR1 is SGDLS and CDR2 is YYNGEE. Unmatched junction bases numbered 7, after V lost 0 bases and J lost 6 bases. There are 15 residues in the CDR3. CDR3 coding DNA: TGTGCCAGCAGCGTAGGAGATGCGGGAGGGCCCGAGCAGTACTTC. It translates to CASSVGDAGGPEQYF.

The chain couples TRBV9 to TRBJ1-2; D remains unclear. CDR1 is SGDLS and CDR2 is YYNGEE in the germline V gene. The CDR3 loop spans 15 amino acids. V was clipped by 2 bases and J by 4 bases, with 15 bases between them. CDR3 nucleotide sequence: TGTGCCAGCAGCGTTAATACGGGAGTTGCCTATGGCTACACCTTC. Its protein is CASSVNTGVAYGYTF. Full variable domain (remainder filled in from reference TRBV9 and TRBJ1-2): DSGVTQTPKHLITATGQRVTLRCSPRSGDLSVYWYQQSLDQGLQFLIQYYNGEERAKGNILERFSAQQFPDLHSELNLSSLELGDSALYFCASSVNTGVAYGYTFGSGTRLTVV.

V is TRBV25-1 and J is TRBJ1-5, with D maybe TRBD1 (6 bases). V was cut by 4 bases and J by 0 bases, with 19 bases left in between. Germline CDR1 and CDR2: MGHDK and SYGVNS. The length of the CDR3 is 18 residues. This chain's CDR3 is CASSAPGDYLYSNQPQHF. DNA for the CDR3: TGTGCCAGCAGTGCCCCAGGGGACTATCTTTATAGCAATCAGCCCCAGCATTTT. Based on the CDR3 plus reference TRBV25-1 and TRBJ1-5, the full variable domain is EADIYQTPRYLVIGTGKKITLECSQTMGHDKMYWYQQDPGMELHLIHYSYGVNSTEKGDLSSESTVSRIRTEHFPLTLESARPSHTSQYLCASSAPGDYLYSNQPQHFGDGTRLSIL.

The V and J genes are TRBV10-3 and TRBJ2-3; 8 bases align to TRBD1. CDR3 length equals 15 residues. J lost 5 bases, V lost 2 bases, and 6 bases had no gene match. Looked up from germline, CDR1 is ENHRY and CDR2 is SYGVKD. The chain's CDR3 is CAISEGQGIGDTQYF. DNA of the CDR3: TGTGCCATCAGTGAGGGACAGGGAATCGGAGATACGCAGTATTTT.

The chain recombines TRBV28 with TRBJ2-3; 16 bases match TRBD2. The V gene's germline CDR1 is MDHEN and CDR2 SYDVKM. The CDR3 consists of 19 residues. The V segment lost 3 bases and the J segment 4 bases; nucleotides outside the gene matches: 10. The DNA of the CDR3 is TGTGCCAGCAGTTTGATCGGGACTAGCGGGAGGGCCGTCCCAGATACGCAGTATTTT. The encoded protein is CASSLIGTSGRAVPDTQYF.

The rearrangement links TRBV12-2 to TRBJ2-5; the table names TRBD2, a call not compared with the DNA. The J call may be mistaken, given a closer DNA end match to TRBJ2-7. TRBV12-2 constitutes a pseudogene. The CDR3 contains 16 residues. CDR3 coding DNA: TGTGCAAGTCGCCTAACTTTAGCGGGAGGACGGTACGAGCAGTACTTC. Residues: CASRLTLAGGRYEQYF.

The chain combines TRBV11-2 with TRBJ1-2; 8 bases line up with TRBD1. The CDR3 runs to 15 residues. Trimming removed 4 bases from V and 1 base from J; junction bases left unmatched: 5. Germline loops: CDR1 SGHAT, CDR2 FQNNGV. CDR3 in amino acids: CASSSRTGHNYGYTF. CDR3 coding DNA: TGTGCCAGCAGCTCGCGGACAGGGCATAACTATGGCTACACCTTC.

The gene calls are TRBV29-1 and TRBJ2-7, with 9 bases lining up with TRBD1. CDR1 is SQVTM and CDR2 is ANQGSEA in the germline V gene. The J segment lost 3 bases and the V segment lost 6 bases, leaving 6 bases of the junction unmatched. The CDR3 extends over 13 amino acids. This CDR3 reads CSVQDRGVYEQYF. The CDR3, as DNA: TGCAGCGTACAGGACAGGGGAGTCTACGAGCAGTACTTC.

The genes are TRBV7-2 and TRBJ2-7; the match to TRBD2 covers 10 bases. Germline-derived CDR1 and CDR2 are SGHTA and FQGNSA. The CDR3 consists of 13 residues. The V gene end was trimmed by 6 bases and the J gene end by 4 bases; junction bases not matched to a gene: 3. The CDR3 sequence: CASRLAGFYEQYF. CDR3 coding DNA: TGTGCCAGCAGACTAGCGGGATTTTACGAGCAGTACTTC.

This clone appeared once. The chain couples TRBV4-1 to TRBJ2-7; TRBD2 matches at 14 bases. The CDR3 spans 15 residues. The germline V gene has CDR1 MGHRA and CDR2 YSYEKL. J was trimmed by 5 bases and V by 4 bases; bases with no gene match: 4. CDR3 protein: CASSRLAGGDHEQYF. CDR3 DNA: TGCGCCAGCAGCCGACTAGCGGGAGGGGACCACGAGCAGTACTTC.

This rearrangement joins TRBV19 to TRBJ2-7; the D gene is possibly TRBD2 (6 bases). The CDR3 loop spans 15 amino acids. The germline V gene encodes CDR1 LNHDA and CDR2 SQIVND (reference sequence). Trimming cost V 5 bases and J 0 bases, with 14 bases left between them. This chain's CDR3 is CASSLAEGYSYEQYF. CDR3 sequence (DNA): TGTGCCAGTAGTTTAGCGGAGGGCTACTCCTACGAGCAGTACTTC. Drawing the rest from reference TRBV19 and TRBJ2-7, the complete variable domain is DGGITQSPKYLFRKEGQNVTLSCEQNLNHDAMYWYRQDPGQGLRLIYYSQIVNDFQKGDIAEGYSVSREKKESFPLTVTSAQKNPTAFYLCASSLAEGYSYEQYFGPGTRLTVT.

CDR3 protein: CASSPPGQIFDNEQFF. The CDR3 DNA sequence: TGTGCCAGCAGTCCACCGGGACAAATATTCGACAATGAGCAGTTCTTC. The chain joins TRBV2 to TRBJ2-1; a weak D match, TRBD1 (6 bases). Germline assignment: CDR1 SNHLY and CDR2 FYNNEI. CDR3 length equals 16 residues. V dropped 5 bases and J dropped 5 bases, with 19 bases sitting between them.

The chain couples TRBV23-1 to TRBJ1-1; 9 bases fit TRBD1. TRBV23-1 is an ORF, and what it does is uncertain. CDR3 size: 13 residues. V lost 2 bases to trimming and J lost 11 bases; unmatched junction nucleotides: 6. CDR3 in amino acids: CASSQLRDREAFF. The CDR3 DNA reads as TGCGCCAGCAGTCAACTAAGGGACAGGGAGGCTTTCTTT.